The present T cell receptor (beta chain) was sequenced within a study of shared clonotypes between healthy human individuals. Notes on this clone: As yet, its antigen is unknown.

Trimming cost V 7 bases and J 4 bases, with 14 bases left between them. Germline CDR1 and CDR2: SNHLY and FYNNEI. This CDR3 contains 14 residues. Adults of Caucasian background living in Nashville, Tennessee made up all donors. Method: immunoSEQ multiplex PCR; TCRdb's copy keeps in-frame clones and lacks some. The sample consists of roughly 640,000 clones, less than 85% of them appearing once. Study conclusions and caveats: Of the naive CD4 clonotypes, roughly 5.2% were shared across four donors. What limited the represented genetic and exposure-history diversity was the small number of donors.

The receptor was derived from a woman under 40 in good health. The V call is TRBV2, the J call TRBJ1-5; TRBD1 might be the D (5 bases). The specimen sequenced was memory CD4+ T cells sorted from blood. Subset defined: CD45RA-negative fraction. The CDR3 reads CASTGTTQNQPQHF. In DNA form, the CDR3 reads TGTGCCAGCACGGGGACGACACAGAATCAGCCCCAGCATTTT.